These 24 T cell receptor beta chains came from one sample sequenced in a study of T-cell reconstitution after alpha-beta-depleted transplantation in children (dated by TCRdb to 2016 to 2017). The library was produced with PCR. Instrument used: Illumina HiSeq 2500. Molecular barcoding was employed in the preparation of TCR libraries, with unique molecular identifiers being used to normalize TCRbeta repertoire quantification. TCRdb redid the processing of the public reads, applying fastp at Q25 and MiXCR, and retained in-frame beta chains. Entries are consolidated by CDR3 protein sequence, retaining the most common genes and DNA. The sample profile shows about 250,000 distinct CDR3 sequences; 24% of them were found once. The leading ten clones occupy 4% to 5.5% of the sample. The meaning of the sample's treatment or condition label: allogeneic hematopoietic cell transplantation with graft depleted of TCRalphabeta T cells and CD19 B cells.

The specimen was PBMCs, mostly from graft donor cells, collected 360 days after TCRalphabeta/CD19-depleted stem cell transplant. Every receptor here comes from a female patient aged 2-9 years who had a stem cell transplant for congenital amegakaryocytic thrombocytopenia, so the T cells may come from the graft donor.

A few counts support this clonotype. This chain joins TRBV12-3 or TRBV12-4 and TRBJ1-2; D unresolved. Deletions cut 1 base from V and 2 bases from J, with 2 bases between. There are 12 residues in the CDR3. The CDR3 here is CASSLVNYGYTF. CDR3 DNA sequence: TGTGCCAGCAGTTTAGTCAACTATGGCTACACCTTC.

The chain links TRBV28 to TRBJ1-6; no firm D call. V lost 6 bases, J lost 9 bases, and 15 bases lay in between. The CDR3 loop spans 14 amino acids. Germline CDR1 is MDHEN and CDR2 is SYDVKM. CDR3 in DNA: TGTGCCAGCAGCCCCGGGCCACGAGGTTCACCCCTCCACTTT. This gives the protein CASSPGPRGSPLHF.

This clonotype occurred a few times. The chain uses TRBV12-3 or TRBV12-4 and TRBJ2-4, with D possibly being TRBD1 or TRBD2 (5 bases each). This CDR3 spans 14 amino acids. The germline V and J ends were trimmed by 3 bases and 7 bases, with 13 bases remaining between them. CDR3 sequence: CASSFRRWGNIQYF. The CDR3 DNA reads TGTGCCAGCAGTTTTCGACGTTGGGGGAACATTCAGTACTTC.

This clonotype was counted between two and nine times. The chain links TRBV6-1 to TRBJ1-5; tentatively, D is TRBD1 (6 bases). CDR1 MNHNS and CDR2 SASEGT come from the germline V gene. V lost 6 bases and J 4 bases, leaving 16 bases between the germline ends. The CDR3 runs 15 residues. The CDR3 DNA reads as TGTGCCAGCAGCCCATGGACAGCCCATAATCAGCCCCAGCATTTT. This encodes CASSPWTAHNQPQHF.

This clonotype has only a few counts. The chain is built from TRBV7-6 and TRBJ2-1; no firm D call. The CDR3 has 15 amino acids. Trimming removed 1 base from V and 2 bases from J, with 9 bases in between. The germline CDR1 and CDR2 sequences are SGHVS and FNYEAQ. The CDR3 protein is CASSLEFMPYNEQFF. The CDR3 region has the DNA TGTGCCAGCAGCTTAGAGTTCATGCCCTACAATGAGCAGTTCTTC. The complete variable domain, with remaining parts taken from reference TRBV7-6 and TRBJ2-1, reads GAGVSQSPRYKVTKRGQDVALRCDPISGHVSLYWYRQALGQGPEFLTYFNYEAQQDKSGLPNDRFSAERPEGSISTLTIQRTEQRDSAMYRCASSLEFMPYNEQFFGPGTRLTVL.

Many counts were recorded for this clonotype. The chain combines TRBV28 with TRBJ2-7; D unclear. The V gene's germline CDR1 is MDHEN and CDR2 SYDVKM. The CDR3 consists of 12 residues. With 2 bases removed from V and 3 bases from J, the gap between germline ends came to 5 bases. In DNA form, the CDR3 reads TGTGCCAGCAGTTTAACAGTCTACGAGCAGTACTTC. It is translated as CASSLTVYEQYF.

V is TRBV12-3 or TRBV12-4 and J is TRBJ2-3; D is undetermined. The CDR3 covers 13 residues. V was shortened by 8 bases and J by 5 bases, with 14 bases between the two germline ends. The CDR3 here is CASLLGNQDTQYF. DNA of the CDR3: TGTGCCAGCTTATTAGGGAACCAAGATACGCAGTATTTT.

The chain uses TRBV6-2 or TRBV6-3 and TRBJ2-1; 12 nucleotides agree with TRBD2. The germline CDR1 and CDR2 sequences are MNHEY and SVGEGT. The CDR3 is made up of 19 amino acids. Trimming took 6 bases from V and 4 from J; bases not matched to a gene: 16. Here the CDR3 reads CASRPPGLAGALPYNEQFF. In nucleotides, the CDR3 is TGTGCCAGCAGACCCCCGGGACTAGCGGGTGCACTCCCATACAATGAGCAGTTCTTC.

The chain employs TRBV3-1 and TRBJ2-4; D is unclear. The V end lost 10 bases, the J end lost 6 bases, and 13 bases lay between the germline ends. This CDR3 spans 12 amino acids. The germline V gene encodes CDR1 LGHDT and CDR2 YNNKEL (reference sequence). Here the CDR3 DNA reads TGTGCCACCGGAATTAACCGAAACATTCAGTACTTC. Translating it yields CATGINRNIQYF. The whole variable domain, filled in from reference TRBV3-1 and TRBJ2-4, reads DTAVSQTPKYLVTQMGNDKSIKCEQNLGHDTMYWYKQDSKKFLKIMFSYNNKELIINETVPNRFSPKSPDKAHLNLHINSLELGDSAVYFCATGINRNIQYFGAGTRLSVL.

This clonotype was picked up a small number of times. The chain joins TRBV20-1 to TRBJ2-1, with 9 bases matching TRBD2. The CDR3 runs 16 residues. J gave up 5 bases and V 4 bases, and 12 bases lay outside the gene matches. Germline V gene sequence: CDR1 DFQATT, CDR2 SNEGSKA (reference sequence). Here the CDR3 reads CSAKPLAGKANNEQFF. In nucleotides, the CDR3 is TGCAGTGCTAAACCACTAGCGGGTAAAGCAAACAATGAGCAGTTCTTC.

This chain connects TRBV12-3 or TRBV12-4 to TRBJ2-7; maybe TRBD1 (6 bases). CDR3 size: 13 residues. Trimming cost V 8 bases and J 3 bases, with 14 bases left between them. CDR3 DNA: TGTGCCAGCTCTGACAGGAACAACTACGAGCAGTACTTC. Its protein is CASSDRNNYEQYF.

This clonotype was detected many times. The chain couples TRBV5-1 to TRBJ2-2; D is unclear. The V and J ends lost 2 bases and 0 bases respectively, with 5 bases between them. Germline V gene sequence: CDR1 SGHRS, CDR2 YFSETQ. This CDR3 contains 14 residues. The CDR3, as DNA: TGCGCCAGCAGCTTTGGCCCGAACACCGGGGAGCTGTTTTTT. Translated: CASSFGPNTGELFF.

A single count supports this clonotype. The rearrangement links TRBV20-1 to TRBJ2-3, with TRBD2 matching over 10 bases. The J segment lost 0 bases and the V segment lost 5 bases, leaving 11 bases of the junction unmatched. Germline V CDR1 and CDR2: DFQATT, SNEGSKA (reference sequence). CDR3 length: 17 amino acids. In DNA form, the CDR3 reads TGCAGTGCTCTAGCGGGAGAACGTACACTTAGCACAGATACGCAGTATTTT. Residues: CSALAGERTLSTDTQYF.

The rearrangement joins TRBV18 to TRBJ1-1; 7 bases are shared with TRBD1. The ends lost 6 bases at V and 4 bases at J; junction bases unmatched: 2. This CDR3 is 12 amino acids long. The germline gives CDR1 KGHSH, CDR2 LQKENI. The DNA for the CDR3 is TGTGCCAGCTCGGGGACAGCCACTGAAGCTTTCTTT. The encoded protein is CASSGTATEAFF.

This clonotype was recorded a few times. The V and J genes are TRBV28 and TRBJ1-6; possible D gene TRBD1, 6 bases. Trimming stripped 11 bases from V and 4 bases from J, with 9 bases between. CDR1 and CDR2 from the germline V gene are MDHEN and SYDVKM. This CDR3 has 12 residues. In DNA, the CDR3 is TGTGCCCTTGGACAGTATAATTCACCCCTCCACTTT. Translated: CALGQYNSPLHF.

J is TRBJ2-1 and V is TRBV5-1; no clear D gene. The ends were cut back, 0 bases at V and 0 bases at J, with 13 bases in the middle. The CDR3 is made up of 17 amino acids. Germline-derived CDR1 and CDR2 are SGHRS and YFSETQ. CDR3 in DNA: TGCGCCAGCAGCTTGGCTACGGATACGAGCTCCTACAATGAGCAGTTCTTC. It specifies CASSLATDTSSYNEQFF. Supplemented by reference TRBV5-1 and TRBJ2-1, the full variable domain reads KAGVTQTPRYLIKTRGQQVTLSCSPISGHRSVSWYQQTPGQGLQFLFEYFSETQRNKGNFPGRFSGRQFSNSRSEMNVSTLELGDSALYLCASSLATDTSSYNEQFFGPGTRLTVL.

This clonotype was seen a handful of times. The chain couples TRBV2 to TRBJ1-1, with TRBD1 matching over 9 bases. The V segment lost 8 bases and the J segment 4 bases; nucleotides outside the gene matches: 5. CDR1 is SNHLY, CDR2 FYNNEI, per germline. This CDR3 contains 13 residues. The CDR3 spells CASRRTGVTEAFF. In DNA form, the CDR3 reads TGTGCCAGCCGGAGGACAGGGGTCACTGAAGCTTTCTTT.

There are many counts of this clonotype. CDR3 residues: CSARALGTGGYNEQFF. CDR3 sequence (DNA): TGCAGTGCTAGGGCCCTCGGGACAGGGGGCTACAATGAGCAGTTCTTC. The chain combines TRBV20-1 with TRBJ2-1; 11 bases are shared with TRBD1. The germline V gene encodes CDR1 DFQATT and CDR2 SNEGSKA (reference sequence). Trimming took 3 bases from V and 3 from J; bases not matched to a gene: 7. There are 16 residues in the CDR3.

In its sample, this clonotype was seen a few times. The chain couples TRBV12-3 or TRBV12-4 to TRBJ1-6; D gene uncertain. V was shortened by 3 bases and J by 10 bases, with 10 bases between the two germline ends. This CDR3 is 13 amino acids long. CDR3 DNA sequence: TGTGCCAGCAGTTTTGATGGGGTCTCACCCCTCCACTTT. It translates to CASSFDGVSPLHF.

This clonotype was counted only a few times. The genes are TRBV28 and TRBJ2-1; 7 bases agree with TRBD1. The germline V gene has CDR1 MDHEN and CDR2 SYDVKM. This CDR3 comprises 16 residues. The V segment lost 5 bases and the J segment 8 bases; nucleotides outside the gene matches: 15. CDR3 amino acids: CASSPLRGQALDEQFF. The CDR3 coding sequence is TGTGCCAGCAGTCCTCTTAGGGGGCAGGCACTGGATGAGCAGTTCTTC.

The rearrangement uses TRBV28 and TRBJ2-2, with D possibly matching TRBD1 (5 bases). V dropped 4 bases and J dropped 0 bases, with 15 bases sitting between them. The CDR3 spans 17 residues. Germline CDR1 and CDR2: MDHEN and SYDVKM. CDR3: CASSSYADSTNTGELFF. Here the CDR3 DNA reads TGTGCCAGCAGTTCCTACGCCGACAGCACGAACACCGGGGAGCTGTTTTTT. The full variable domain, in which reference TRBV28 and TRBJ2-2 provide the parts outside the CDR3, is DVKVTQSSRYLVKRTGEKVFLECVQDMDHENMFWYRQDPGLGLRLIYFSYDVKMKEKGDIPEGYSVSREKKERFSLILESASTNQTSMYLCASSSYADSTNTGELFFGEGSRLTVL.

This clonotype was counted a few times. This chain uses TRBV20-1 with TRBJ2-1, with 12 positions matching TRBD2. CDR1 is DFQATT, CDR2 SNEGSKA, per germline (reference sequence). The junction had 4 bases not matched to a gene; V was cut back by 6 bases and J by 7 bases. There are 13 residues in the CDR3. The CDR3 spells CSARTSGMNEQFF. DNA of the CDR3: TGCAGTGCCCGGACTAGCGGGATGAATGAGCAGTTCTTC.

This clonotype was seen a few times. The rearrangement uses TRBV20-1 and TRBJ2-7, with D unclear. This CDR3 region has 11 residues. Germline CDR1 reads DFQATT; CDR2 reads SNEGSKA (reference sequence). V was pared by 4 bases and J by 2 bases, with 6 bases between. The CDR3: CSAMSAYEQYF. The CDR3 region has the DNA TGCAGTGCTATGAGTGCCTACGAGCAGTACTTC.

This clonotype was counted only a few times. CDR3 coding DNA: TGTGCCAGCAGCCGTTTTCATTGGTCCCCCTCCTACGAGCAGTACTTC. Translation: CASSRFHWSPSYEQYF. This chain joins TRBV3-1 and TRBJ2-7; no clear D gene. Trimming took 4 bases from V and 0 from J, leaving 16 bases between them. In germline, CDR1 is LGHDT, CDR2 YNNKEL (reference sequence). The CDR3 totals 16 residues.